The TCR beta chain described here comes from a study of T cells after yellow fever vaccination. About the research overall: Preparing low-cell-number fractions relied on SMART-Seq v4 Ultra Low Input. Study results and caveats: Peak timing came faster in the weaker secondary response, day 5 versus 15. Relatively few clonotypes were ones that appeared in both CD4 and CD8 compartments.

UMIs and a universal primer site were added when TCR cDNA was made by 5'RACE template switching. MiXCR was run by TCRdb on the 5' RACE reads, yielding one entry per CDR3 protein. The sample lists a few hundred thousand distinct CDR3 sequences; 17% were seen once. As for this clonotype: Its antigen is as yet unknown.

Losses at the gene ends were 4 bases for V and 5 bases for J; bases not matched to a gene: 7. From germline, CDR1 is LGHNA and CDR2 YSLEER. The CDR3 is made up of 16 amino acids. The V gene is TRBV4-3, the J gene TRBJ2-2, with 10 bases fitting TRBD1. The sequence came from a man aged 18 to 29 who received the YFV17D yellow fever vaccine. This specimen consisted of PBMCs, obtained 4 to 5 days after the first yellow fever vaccination. The CDR3 sequence: CASSPGDRGGTGELFF. CDR3 coding DNA: TGCGCCAGCAGCCCGGGGGACAGGGGAGGTACCGGGGAGCTGTTTTTT.